The T cell receptor beta chain under discussion was sequenced for a study of CD8 T cells in Susac syndrome. Germline V CDR1 and CDR2: MNHEY, SMNVEV (reference sequence). This CDR3 spans 14 amino acids. Losses at the gene ends were 5 bases for V and 2 bases for J; bases not matched to a gene: 5. When the RNA was reverse transcribed, random hexamers were used with an input of 0.5 to 1 ug. immunoSEQ multiplex PCR amplified TCR beta CDR3 across 54 Vbeta, 13 Jbeta. TCRdb re-called the immunoSEQ multiplex PCR reads with MiXCR, one entry per CDR3 protein. The table includes 120,000 or so distinct CDR3 sequences, about 94% detected once. CD8+ and CD4+ T cells circulating in blood were sequenced for TCR beta. Points on this clonotype: Its target is not known.

General study results and limits: TCR sequencing and HLA analysis covered a relatively small number of individuals.

The receptor was derived from a human donor with multiple sclerosis. The sequencing input was CD4+ T cells from PBMCs. The chain combines TRBV27 with TRBJ1-2, with 7 bases lining up with TRBD1. The CDR3 nucleotides are TGTGCCAGCAGTGTAGCGGGACAGAACTATGGCTACACCTTC. Protein product: CASSVAGQNYGYTF.